The 20 T cell receptor beta chains below come from one sample, sequenced in a study of Tregs in tolerant kidney transplant recipients. The method was immunoSEQ multiplex PCR; TCRdb's version includes in-frame clones alone and lacks a portion of them. The sample table includes 50,000 or so clones. The material was CD4+ T cells from blood, obtained before the transplant. All receptors derive from a human donor who received a combined kidney and bone marrow transplant.

Remarks on this clone: The DNA ends 3 residues before the CDR3 does, and the rest of the CDR3 is filled in from the germline J gene. The chain is built from TRBV10-3 and TRBJ2-3, with D tentatively TRBD1 (6 bases). This CDR3 is built from 14 residues. Germline lookup yields CDR1 ENHRY and CDR2 SYGVKD. The V end was cut by 2 bases, the J end by 0 bases, with 6 bases between. The CDR3 DNA, read in part, is TGTGCCATCAGTGAGGGACAGAGCACAGATACG. Protein sequence: CAISEGQSTDT. The full CDR3 is CAISEGQSTDTQYF.

Of note for this clone: The sequence runs out 3 residues before the end of the CDR3; the remainder is reconstructed from the germline J gene. V usage is TRBV6-1 and J usage is TRBJ2-3; no clear D. This CDR3 region has 15 residues. Germline V lookup: CDR1 MNHNS, CDR2 SASEGT. Trimming removed 4 bases at V and 5 bases at J, with 16 bases between. The covered CDR3 bases are TGTGCCAGCAGTGGCCAGTCCCAAGGTCGAGATACG. Translation: CASSGQSQGRDT. The entire CDR3 reads CASSGQSQGRDTQYF.

As concerns this clone: The CDR3 goes on 3 residues after the read ends, and that part is filled in from the germline J gene. The rearrangement links TRBV20-1 to TRBJ2-2, with 14 bases matching TRBD2. Germline V gene lookup returns CDR1 DFQATT and CDR2 SNEGSKA (reference sequence). The CDR3 sequence is 17 residues long. The junction had 11 bases not matched to a gene; V was cut back by 7 bases and J by 4 bases. Partial CDR3 DNA: TGCAGTGTCGCCGGGACTAGCGGGAGCGCGGGCACCGGGGAG. This codes for CSVAGTSGSAGTGE. In full, the CDR3 is CSVAGTSGSAGTGELFF.

Note on this clone: Sequencing ends 3 residues short of the CDR3 end; the germline J gene provides the rest. The V and J genes are TRBV19 and TRBJ2-2, with D perhaps TRBD1 (6 bases). CDR1 is LNHDA, CDR2 SQIVND, per germline (reference sequence). V was shortened by 11 bases and J by 7 bases, with 23 bases between the two germline ends. The CDR3 loop spans 15 amino acids. The CDR3 spells CAAKTAGERNGELFF. Partial CDR3 DNA: TGTGCCGCCAAGACGGCAGGGGAGAGGAACGGGGAG.

Notes on this clone: The sequenced fragment ends 3 residues before the CDR3 boundary, so the rest is inferred from the germline J gene. This chain uses TRBV7-2 with TRBJ1-1, with 7 bases matching TRBD1. The CDR3 sequence is 13 residues long. Germline CDR1 reads SGHTA; CDR2 reads FQGNSA. The sequenced CDR3 bases are TGTGCCAGCAGCGGTATATGGGACAGAGAA. It yields the protein CASSGIWDRE. In full, the CDR3 is CASSGIWDREAFF.

Concerning this clone itself: The read terminates 3 residues before the CDR3 end, so the remaining end is supplied by the germline J gene. J is TRBJ1-3 and V is TRBV19; TRBD1 is a possible D gene (6 bases). The CDR3 covers 14 residues. The germline gives CDR1 LNHDA, CDR2 SQIVND (reference sequence). Trimming stripped 9 bases from V and 0 bases from J, with 12 bases between. Incomplete CDR3 DNA: TGTGCCAGCAATGACAGGACCTCTGGAAACACC. Protein product: CASNDRTSGNT. Given in full, the CDR3 is CASNDRTSGNTIYF.

Comments on this clone: With the read ending 3 residues before the CDR3 end, the germline J gene is used to fill in that end. The chain couples TRBV30 to TRBJ1-5; D is possibly TRBD1 (6 bases). Per the germline V gene, CDR1 is GTSNPN and CDR2 is SVGIG (reference sequence). CDR3 length: 14 residues. CDR3 loop: CAWSVGEGGSPQHF. CDR3 bases read: TGTGCCTGGAGTGTAGGGGAGGGGGGGAGCCCC.

In the case of this clone: The CDR3 end lies 3 residues beyond the end of the read and is filled in from the germline J gene. The chain has TRBV19 and TRBJ2-2; D might be TRBD1 (5 bases). Germline V lookup: CDR1 LNHDA, CDR2 SQIVND (reference sequence). This CDR3 region has 14 residues. V gave up 7 bases and J gave up 0 bases, with 9 bases separating them. CDR3 bases read: TGTGCCAGTATGGCAGGGCCGAACACCGGGGAG. Amino acids: CASMAGPNTGE. The complete CDR3 reads CASMAGPNTGELFF. The whole variable domain, remainder taken from reference TRBV19 and TRBJ2-2, is DGGITQSPKYLFRKEGQNVTLSCEQNLNHDAMYWYRQDPGQGLRLIYYSQIVNDFQKGDIAEGYSVSREKKESFPLTVTSAQKNPTAFYLCASMAGPNTGELFFGEGSRLTVL.

About this clone: The CDR3 goes on 3 residues after the read ends, and that part is filled in from the germline J gene. This sequence joins TRBV20-1 and TRBJ2-4; 9 bases are shared with TRBD1. Germline values: CDR1 DFQATT, CDR2 SNEGSKA (reference sequence). CDR3 length equals 13 residues. The CDR3 loop is CSATAGQGRVQYF. The sequenced CDR3 bases are TGCAGTGCTACTGCGGGACAGGGTAGAGTT.

A note on this clone: The sequence runs out 3 residues before the end of the CDR3; the remainder is reconstructed from the germline J gene. V and J are TRBV2 and TRBJ1-5; TRBD1 agrees at 7 bases. Germline loops: CDR1 SNHLY, CDR2 FYNNEI. CDR3 length: 14 amino acids. The V gene end was trimmed by 2 bases and the J gene end by 4 bases; junction bases not matched to a gene: 2. The CDR3 DNA, read in part, is TGTGCCAGCAGTGAACAGGGGGGTAATCAGCCC. This sequence encodes CASSEQGGNQP. The whole CDR3 protein reads CASSEQGGNQPQHF.

Note on this clone: The CDR3 end is not reached by the read, which stops 3 residues before it; the germline J gene fills it in. The rearrangement links TRBV2 to TRBJ1-1, with TRBD1 identical over 10 bases. From germline, CDR1 is SNHLY and CDR2 FYNNEI. The junction had 12 bases not matched to a gene; V was cut back by 11 bases and J by 6 bases. This CDR3 is built from 14 residues. The CDR3 loop is CAAQPGQGPSEAFF. Incomplete CDR3 DNA: TGTGCCGCTCAACCGGGACAGGGGCCTTCTGAA.

Remarks on this clone: The observed sequence ends 3 residues before the CDR3 terminus, with the missing tail filled in from the germline J gene. J is TRBJ1-2 and V is TRBV19, with TRBD1 matching over 7 bases. CDR1 and CDR2 from the germline V gene are LNHDA and SQIVND (reference sequence). This CDR3 has 14 amino acids. Unmatched junction bases numbered 7, after V lost 6 bases and J lost 3 bases. The CDR3 loop reads CASSRNTGDYGYTF. The sequenced CDR3 bases are TGTGCCAGTAGCCGAAATACAGGGGACTATGGC.

A note on this clone: Sequencing ends 3 residues short of the CDR3 end; the germline J gene provides the rest. The rearrangement links TRBV6-2 or TRBV6-3 to TRBJ2-3; 9 bases are a match to TRBD1. Germline values: CDR1 MNHEY, CDR2 SVGEGT. The CDR3 runs 15 residues. V lost 5 bases to trimming and J lost 2 bases; unmatched junction nucleotides: 5. Here the CDR3 reads CASSIRQGVTDTQYF. The part of the CDR3 DNA that was read is TGTGCCAGCAGTATCAGACAGGGGGTCACAGATACG.

In the case of this clone: The read halts 3 residues ahead of the CDR3 end, with the missing end drawn from the germline J gene. This chain uses TRBV7-9 with TRBJ2-1, with 10 nucleotides matching TRBD1. This CDR3 spans 14 amino acids. Germline V gene lookup returns CDR1 SEHNR and CDR2 FQNEAQ (reference sequence). J gave up 7 bases and V 5 bases, and 5 bases lay outside the gene matches. The covered CDR3 bases are TGTGCCAGCAGCCCCGGGACAGGGGAGAATGAG. It is translated as CASSPGTGENE. The CDR3 in its entirety is CASSPGTGENEQFF.

The CDR3 bases that were read are TGTGCCAGCAGCGACCGGTCCTTGGGGGGCACTGAA. This sequence encodes CASSDRSLGGTE. The complete CDR3 sequence is CASSDRSLGGTEAFF. V is TRBV2 and J is TRBJ1-1; possible D gene TRBD1, 5 bases. The CDR3 is cut off 3 residues early in the read; its end comes from the germline J gene. Trimming shortened V by 6 bases and J by 4 bases, and 18 bases separated the two germline ends. The germline V gene has CDR1 SNHLY and CDR2 FYNNEI. This CDR3 comprises 15 residues. Full variable domain (rest looked up from reference TRBV2 and TRBJ1-1): EPEVTQTPSHQVTQMGQEVILRCVPISNHLYFYWYRQILGQKVEFLVSFYNNEISEKSEIFDDQFSVERPDGSNFTLKIRSTKLEDSAMYFCASSDRSLGGTEAFFGQGTRLTVV.

Concerning this clone: The DNA ends 3 residues before the CDR3 does, and the rest of the CDR3 is filled in from the germline J gene. The V call is TRBV19, the J call TRBJ1-5; 7 bases line up with TRBD1. Looked up from germline, CDR1 is LNHDA and CDR2 is SQIVND (reference sequence). The junction had 11 bases not matched to a gene; V was cut back by 9 bases and J by 6 bases. This CDR3 region has 14 residues. The sequenced part of the CDR3 DNA is TGTGCCAGCAAATTAGGGGGCGAAGTTCAGCCC. It is translated as CASKLGGEVQP. The CDR3 in full is CASKLGGEVQPQHF. The full variable domain, rest sourced from reference TRBV19 and TRBJ1-5, is DGGITQSPKYLFRKEGQNVTLSCEQNLNHDAMYWYRQDPGQGLRLIYYSQIVNDFQKGDIAEGYSVSREKKESFPLTVTSAQKNPTAFYLCASKLGGEVQPQHFGDGTRLSIL.

About this clone itself: The read ends 3 residues early relative to the CDR3; the germline J gene fills the gap. The V gene is TRBV30, the J gene TRBJ1-2, with D tentatively TRBD1 (6 bases). V lost 4 bases and J 2 bases, leaving 20 bases between the germline ends. In germline, CDR1 is GTSNPN, CDR2 SVGIG (reference sequence). This CDR3 has 16 amino acids. Incomplete CDR3 DNA: TGTGCCTGGACTGGGGGCTCGACCTGGGGGAACTATGGC. It specifies CAWTGGSTWGNYG. The full-length CDR3 reads as CAWTGGSTWGNYGYTF.

Remarks on this clone: The missing CDR3 end, 3 residues past where the read stops, is filled in from the germline J gene. The gene calls are TRBV30 and TRBJ1-2; the match to TRBD1 covers 8 bases. This CDR3 comprises 13 residues. The V gene end was trimmed by 2 bases and the J gene end by 6 bases; junction bases not matched to a gene: 5. CDR1 and CDR2 from the germline V gene are GTSNPN and SVGIG (reference sequence). The CDR3: CAWSPSQGDGYTF. Partial CDR3 DNA: TGTGCCTGGAGTCCCTCACAGGGGGATGGC.

Concerning this clone: The missing CDR3 end, 3 residues past where the read stops, is filled in from the germline J gene. This chain uses TRBV29-1 with TRBJ2-5; D gene ambiguous. Trimming removed 4 bases at V and 5 bases at J, with 8 bases between. This CDR3 region has 11 residues. Germline V gene data show CDR1 as SQVTM and CDR2 as ANQGSEA. CDR3 DNA, as far as it was read: TGCAGCGTTGGAAAGGTCGAGACC. The encoded protein is CSVGKVET. The entire CDR3 protein is CSVGKVETQYF. Drawing the rest from reference TRBV29-1 and TRBJ2-5, the complete variable domain is SAVISQKPSRDICQRGTSLTIQCQVDSQVTMMFWYRQQPGQSLTLIATANQGSEATYESGFVIDKFPISRPNLTFSTLTVSNMSPEDSSIYLCSVGKVETQYFGPGTRLLVL.

About this clone itself: The observed sequence ends 3 residues before the CDR3 terminus, with the missing tail filled in from the germline J gene. V gene TRBV19 combines with J gene TRBJ2-6, with a possible D match to TRBD1 (5 bases). V was clipped by 1 base and J by 1 base, with 8 bases between them. This CDR3 is built from 16 residues. CDR1 and CDR2 (germline): LNHDA, SQIVND (reference sequence). The CDR3 spells CASSIVTGSGANVLTF. CDR3 bases read: TGTGCCAGTAGTATAGTTACAGGATCTGGGGCCAACGTC.